Listed here are 21 T cell receptor beta chains from one sample, sequenced in a study of neurological immune-mediated disorders. MiXCR was run by TCRdb on the 5' RACE reads, yielding one entry per CDR3 protein. The sample has 54,000 or so distinct CDR3 sequences, more than 3.5% seen once. What was sequenced was PBMCs. All receptors derive from a man between 60 and 70 years old with multiple sclerosis.

This clonotype was seen repeatedly, ten times or more. CDR3 in amino acids: CSAKGTYEQYF. The CDR3 DNA reads TGCAGTGCCAAGGGGACCTACGAGCAGTACTTC. The chain is built from TRBV20-1 and TRBJ2-7; tentative D call: TRBD1 (5 bases). The CDR3 runs to 11 residues. Trimming left V 6 bases short and J 2 bases short, with 8 bases between. The V gene's germline CDR1 is DFQATT and CDR2 SNEGSKA (reference sequence).

Ten or more counts support this clonotype. DNA of the CDR3: TGTGCCAGCAGCGCGGGACAGGTGAACACTGAAGCTTTCTTT. Its translation: CASSAGQVNTEAFF. The chain recombines TRBV7-8 with TRBJ1-1; 8 bases are shared with TRBD1. The CDR3 has 14 amino acids. J lost 0 bases, V lost 5 bases, and 2 bases had no gene match. CDR1 is SGHVS, CDR2 FQNEAQ, per germline. The complete variable domain, with remaining parts taken from reference TRBV7-8 and TRBJ1-1, reads GAGVSQSPRYKVAKRGQDVALRCDPISGHVSLFWYQQALGQGPEFLTYFQNEAQLDKSGLPSDRFFAERPEGSVSTLKIQRTQQEDSAVYLCASSAGQVNTEAFFGQGTRLTVV.

The chain joins TRBV14 to TRBJ2-1; TRBD2 matches at 11 bases. The length of the CDR3 is 14 residues. V gave up 5 bases and J gave up 8 bases; unmatched junction bases: 5. Germline V lookup: CDR1 SGHDN, CDR2 FVKESK. CDR3 nucleotide sequence: TGTGCCAGCAGCTATAGCGGGGGGGCCTATGAGCAGTTCTTC. Amino acid sequence: CASSYSGGAYEQFF.

This clonotype was seen many times. The chain has TRBV7-9 and TRBJ1-2; no clear D gene. Per the germline V gene, CDR1 is SEHNR and CDR2 is FQNEAQ (reference sequence). The CDR3 has 16 residues. The germline V and J ends were trimmed by 3 bases and 3 bases, with 17 bases remaining between them. The CDR3 DNA is TGTGCCAGCAGCTTTCCTCGGAACACGGGGTACTATGGCTACACCTTC. It yields the protein CASSFPRNTGYYGYTF.

This clonotype was seen ten or more times. J is TRBJ2-5 and V is TRBV20-1; 7 nucleotides agree with TRBD1. Germline V lookup: CDR1 DFQATT, CDR2 SNEGSKA (reference sequence). This CDR3 spans 14 amino acids. Germline trimming cut 2 bases from V and 5 bases from J; bases unmatched to any gene: 8. The CDR3 sequence is CSARNPGTAETQYF. The CDR3 DNA reads TGCAGTGCTAGAAACCCTGGGACAGCTGAGACCCAGTACTTC.

At least ten counts were recorded for this clonotype. V and J are TRBV7-3 and TRBJ1-3; D gene unclear. Trimming left V 2 bases short and J 0 bases short, with 2 bases between. Per the germline V gene, CDR1 is SGHTA and CDR2 is FQGTGA. This CDR3 is 13 amino acids long. CDR3 loop: CASSLHSGNTIYF. CDR3 DNA: TGTGCCAGCAGCTTACACTCTGGAAACACCATATATTTT. Looking up the rest from reference TRBV7-3 and TRBJ1-3 gives the full variable domain: GAGVSQTPSNKVTEKGKYVELRCDPISGHTALYWYRQSLGQGPEFLIYFQGTGAADDSGLPNDRFFAVRPEGSVSTLKIQRTERGDSAVYLCASSLHSGNTIYFGEGSWLTVV.

Ten or more counts support this clonotype. This chain joins TRBV2 and TRBJ2-7; D gene unclear. The CDR3 length is 13 residues. The ends were cut back, 2 bases at V and 3 bases at J, with 8 bases in the middle. Germline CDR1 and CDR2: SNHLY and FYNNEI. The CDR3 spells CASSETPDYEQYF. CDR3 nucleotide sequence: TGTGCCAGCAGTGAAACCCCGGACTACGAGCAGTACTTC.

This clonotype came up a few times. The chain joins TRBV20-1 to TRBJ2-5; no reliable D call. Trimming removed 4 bases from V and 2 bases from J, with 8 bases in between. Germline lookup yields CDR1 DFQATT and CDR2 SNEGSKA (reference sequence). The CDR3 runs to 12 residues. CDR3 coding DNA: TGCAGTGCTAAAAAGTCTCAAGAGACCCAGTACTTC. Translated, it gives CSAKKSQETQYF.

This clonotype has at least ten counts. V gene TRBV20-1 combines with J gene TRBJ2-1; TRBD2 matches at 10 bases. Germline lookup yields CDR1 DFQATT and CDR2 SNEGSKA (reference sequence). This CDR3 has 18 amino acids. This CDR3 is CRAISGQRTSGSYNEQFF. The CDR3 DNA reads as TGCAGAGCCATCTCGGGACAGAGGACTAGCGGTTCCTACAATGAGCAGTTCTTC.

This clonotype was detected ten times or more. The chain's CDR3 is CASSQEPSPSYEQYF. The CDR3 region has the DNA TGTGCCAGCAGCCAAGAGCCCTCCCCCTCCTACGAGCAGTACTTC. The chain is built from TRBV3-1 and TRBJ2-7; D is unclear. CDR1 and CDR2 (germline): LGHDT, YNNKEL (reference sequence). The CDR3 has 15 amino acids. Trimming pared 0 bases from V and 0 bases from J, leaving 9 bases between.

This clonotype showed up many times. V usage is TRBV18 and J usage is TRBJ2-7, with D possibly TRBD1 on 6 matching bases. Trimming left V 1 base short and J 2 bases short, with 9 bases between. The V gene's germline CDR1 is KGHSH and CDR2 LQKENI. The CDR3 spans 14 residues. For the CDR3, the DNA is TGTGCCAGCTCACCACAGGGGGTTACCTACGAGCAGTACTTC. This gives the protein CASSPQGVTYEQYF.

There are many counts of this clonotype. This chain joins TRBV2 and TRBJ1-5, with D possibly matching TRBD1 (6 bases). This CDR3 is built from 14 residues. Trimming shortened V by 6 bases and J by 6 bases, and 15 bases separated the two germline ends. Looked up from germline, CDR1 is SNHLY and CDR2 is FYNNEI. CDR3 sequence (DNA): TGTGCCAGCAGCTCACAGGGTACCGGTCAGCCCCAGCATTTT. Protein sequence: CASSSQGTGQPQHF.

The sample holds many counts of this clonotype. The chain couples TRBV5-1 to TRBJ2-7, with D possibly matching TRBD2 (5 bases). The CDR3 runs to 13 residues. Germline V gene sequence: CDR1 SGHRS, CDR2 YFSETQ. V lost 4 bases and J 2 bases, leaving 10 bases between the germline ends. The CDR3 loop reads CASSGSGTYEQYF. CDR3 in DNA: TGCGCCAGCAGCGGGAGCGGAACCTACGAGCAGTACTTC.

This clonotype was counted ten times or more. The chain uses TRBV20-1 and TRBJ1-1; 9 bases are shared with TRBD1. Germline CDR1 is DFQATT and CDR2 is SNEGSKA (reference sequence). The CDR3 contains 11 residues. The DNA of the CDR3 is TGCAGCTCCGGGACAGGGCCTGAAGCTTTCTTT. Protein sequence: CSSGTGPEAFF.

This clonotype was recorded many times. The chain has TRBV10-2 and TRBJ2-2; D might be TRBD1 or TRBD2, each matching 5 bases. This CDR3 is built from 15 residues. V dropped 8 bases and J dropped 1 base, with 14 bases sitting between them. Germline CDR1 WSHSY, CDR2 SAAADI. The CDR3 loop reads CASHSGAVNTGELFF. The CDR3 DNA is TGCGCCAGCCACTCCGGGGCGGTGAACACCGGGGAGCTGTTTTTT.

This clonotype was seen many times. This chain joins TRBV6-1 and TRBJ2-7, with a tentative D call TRBD1 (5 bases). Germline assignment: CDR1 MNHNS and CDR2 SASEGT. The CDR3 has 13 residues. The V gene lost 7 bases and the J gene lost 3 bases, with 13 bases spanning the gap. CDR3 in amino acids: CASKRRGFYEQYF. In DNA, the CDR3 is TGTGCCAGCAAGCGAAGGGGCTTCTACGAGCAGTACTTC.

This chain connects TRBV18 to TRBJ1-5; 11 bases map to TRBD1. CDR3 size: 15 residues. Trimming took 4 bases from V and 7 from J; bases not matched to a gene: 6. Germline V lookup: CDR1 KGHSH, CDR2 LQKENI. CDR3 coding DNA: TGTGCCAGCTCACTTGGACAGGGGGCAGAACAGCCCCAGCATTTT. Protein: CASSLGQGAEQPQHF.

There are many counts of this clonotype. The chain has TRBV18 and TRBJ2-3, with a possible D match to TRBD1 (6 bases). Germline V gives CDR1 KGHSH, CDR2 LQKENI. V lost 4 bases and J 3 bases, leaving 14 bases between the germline ends. The CDR3 extends over 15 amino acids. The CDR3 nucleotides read TGTGCCAGCTCACTCGAACTGGGGGCGACAGATACGCAGTATTTT. As protein: CASSLELGATDTQYF. The whole variable domain, remainder taken from reference TRBV18 and TRBJ2-3, is NAGVMQNPRHLVRRRGQEARLRCSPMKGHSHVYWYRQLPEEGLKFMVYLQKENIIDESGMPKERFSAEFPKEGPSILRIQQVVRGDSAAYFCASSLELGATDTQYFGPGTRLTVL.

This clonotype was found many times. The chain combines TRBV20-1 with TRBJ2-1; TRBD2 aligns across 14 bases. CDR1 is DFQATT, CDR2 SNEGSKA, per germline (reference sequence). The trim removed 3 bases at V and 8 bases at J, leaving 9 bases unmatched. The CDR3 consists of 16 residues. In DNA, the CDR3 is TGCAGTGCTAGGGAGACGGGACTAGCGGGAGTATATGAGCAGTTCTTC. Encoded protein: CSARETGLAGVYEQFF.

This clonotype was observed at least ten times. CDR3 sequence reads: CASSELWVNSPLHF. DNA of the CDR3: TGTGCCAGCAGTGAACTTTGGGTGAATTCACCCCTCCACTTT. The rearrangement joins TRBV6-1 to TRBJ1-6, with D uncertain. The CDR3 runs 14 residues. The V and J ends lost 2 bases and 7 bases respectively, with 9 bases between them. CDR1 is MNHNS and CDR2 is SASEGT in the germline V gene.

In this sample, this clonotype turned up many times. V is TRBV20-1 and J is TRBJ1-2; no reliable D call. The V end was cut by 6 bases, the J end by 3 bases, with 26 bases between. The V gene's germline CDR1 is DFQATT and CDR2 SNEGSKA (reference sequence). The CDR3 totals 17 residues. In DNA, the CDR3 is TGCAGTGCGCCGATGTTCGAACGTTTAGGTAGTGACTATGGCTACACCTTC. It translates to CSAPMFERLGSDYGYTF.